This T cell receptor beta chain was sequenced during a study of T cells in localized non-small cell lung cancer. TCRdb's table, derived via immunoSEQ multiplex PCR, lists solely in-frame clones and lacks some. The table has roughly 8,000 clones, 92% seen once. To note about this clone: Antigen unknown.

Whole-study findings and limits: In adjacent lung appeared a median about 58 of the top 100 tumor clones. Measurement of T cell clonality placed uninvolved adjacent lung highest, above the level in tumor. Blood T cell density predicted longer survival; adjacent-lung clonality, shorter. Heterogeneity stays possible, as sequencing covered only one tumor region.

The sample was peripheral blood mononuclear cells, taken before any cancer treatment. The TCR comes from a male donor aged 60 or over with stage II lung adenocarcinoma.

The DNA of the CDR3 is TGTGCCAGCAGTGTCTGGACAGGGACGGCTACGACCAATCAGCCCCAGCATTTT. Translation: CASSVWTGTATTNQPQHF. The rearrangement uses TRBV27 and TRBJ1-5; 8 nucleotides align to TRBD1. The CDR3 length is 18 residues. The germline V gene has CDR1 MNHEY and CDR2 SMNVEV (reference sequence). The ends lost 5 bases at V and 3 bases at J; junction bases unmatched: 15.